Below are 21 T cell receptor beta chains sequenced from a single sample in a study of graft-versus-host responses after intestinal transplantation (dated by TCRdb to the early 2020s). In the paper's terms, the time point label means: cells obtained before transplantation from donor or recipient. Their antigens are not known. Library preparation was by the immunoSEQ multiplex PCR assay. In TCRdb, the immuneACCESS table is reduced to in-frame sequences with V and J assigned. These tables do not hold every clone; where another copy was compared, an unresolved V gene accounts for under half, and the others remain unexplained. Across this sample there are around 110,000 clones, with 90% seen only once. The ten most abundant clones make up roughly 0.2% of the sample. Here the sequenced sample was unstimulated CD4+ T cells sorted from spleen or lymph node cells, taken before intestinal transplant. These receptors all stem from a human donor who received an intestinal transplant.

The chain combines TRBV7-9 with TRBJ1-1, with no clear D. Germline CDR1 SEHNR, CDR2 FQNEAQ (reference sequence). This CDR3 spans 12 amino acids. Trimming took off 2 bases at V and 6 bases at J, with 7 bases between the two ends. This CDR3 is CASSLRGAEAFF. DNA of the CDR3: TGTGCCAGCAGCTTACGGGGAGCTGAAGCTTTCTTT.

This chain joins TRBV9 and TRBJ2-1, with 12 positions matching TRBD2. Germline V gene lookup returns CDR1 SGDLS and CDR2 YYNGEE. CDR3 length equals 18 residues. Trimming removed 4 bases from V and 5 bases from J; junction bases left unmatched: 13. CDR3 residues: CASSPQRVGLAGHNEQFF. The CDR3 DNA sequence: TGTGCCAGCAGCCCCCAAAGGGTCGGACTAGCGGGACACAATGAGCAGTTCTTC.

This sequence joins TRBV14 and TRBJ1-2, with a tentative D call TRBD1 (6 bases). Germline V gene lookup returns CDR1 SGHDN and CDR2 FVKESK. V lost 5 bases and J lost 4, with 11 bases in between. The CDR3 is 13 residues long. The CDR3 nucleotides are TGTGCCAGCAGCTCCTGGACAGCCTATGGCTACACCTTC. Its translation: CASSSWTAYGYTF. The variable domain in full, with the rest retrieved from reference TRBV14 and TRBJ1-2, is EAGVTQFPSHSVIEKGQTVTLRCDPISGHDNLYWYRRVMGKEIKFLLHFVKESKQDESGMPNNRFLAERTGGTYSTLKVQPAELEDSGVYFCASSSWTAYGYTFGSGTRLTVV.

The chain's CDR3 is CASSPGQFSGANVLTF. The CDR3 coding sequence is TGTGCCAGCAGCCCGGGACAGTTCTCTGGGGCCAACGTCCTGACTTTC. This rearrangement joins TRBV2 to TRBJ2-6; TRBD1 agrees at 7 bases. The J segment lost 0 bases and the V segment lost 6 bases, leaving 5 bases of the junction unmatched. The germline V gene has CDR1 SNHLY and CDR2 FYNNEI. CDR3 length: 16 residues. Full variable domain (remainder filled in from reference TRBV2 and TRBJ2-6): EPEVTQTPSHQVTQMGQEVILRCVPISNHLYFYWYRQILGQKVEFLVSFYNNEISEKSEIFDDQFSVERPDGSNFTLKIRSTKLEDSAMYFCASSPGQFSGANVLTFGAGSRLTVL.

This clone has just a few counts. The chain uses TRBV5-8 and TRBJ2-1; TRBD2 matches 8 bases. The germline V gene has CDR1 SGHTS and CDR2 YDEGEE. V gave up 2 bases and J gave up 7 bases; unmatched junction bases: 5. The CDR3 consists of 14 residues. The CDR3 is CASSFLAGWNEQFF. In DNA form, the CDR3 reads TGTGCCAGCAGCTTCCTAGCGGGTTGGAATGAGCAGTTCTTC.

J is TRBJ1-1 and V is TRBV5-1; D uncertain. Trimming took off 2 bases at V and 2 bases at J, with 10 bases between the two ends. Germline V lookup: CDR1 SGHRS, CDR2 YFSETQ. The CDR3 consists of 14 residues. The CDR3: CASSFSAGNTEAFF. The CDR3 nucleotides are TGCGCCAGCAGCTTCTCCGCCGGTAACACTGAAGCTTTCTTT. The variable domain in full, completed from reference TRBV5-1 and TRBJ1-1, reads KAGVTQTPRYLIKTRGQQVTLSCSPISGHRSVSWYQQTPGQGLQFLFEYFSETQRNKGNFPGRFSGRQFSNSRSEMNVSTLELGDSALYLCASSFSAGNTEAFFGQGTRLTVV.

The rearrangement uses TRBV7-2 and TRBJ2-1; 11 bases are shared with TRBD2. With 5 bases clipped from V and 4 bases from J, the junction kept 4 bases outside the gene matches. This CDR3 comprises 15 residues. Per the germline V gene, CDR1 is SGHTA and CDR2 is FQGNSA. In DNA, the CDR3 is TGTGCCAGCAGCAAGGGACTAGCGGCTTACAATGAGCAGTTCTTC. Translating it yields CASSKGLAAYNEQFF.

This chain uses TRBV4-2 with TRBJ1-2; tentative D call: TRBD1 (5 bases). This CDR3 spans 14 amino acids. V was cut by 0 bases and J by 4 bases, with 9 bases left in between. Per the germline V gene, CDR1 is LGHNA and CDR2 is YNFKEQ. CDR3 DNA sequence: TGTGCCAGCAGCCAAGATAGGACAACCTATGGCTACACCTTC. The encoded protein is CASSQDRTTYGYTF.

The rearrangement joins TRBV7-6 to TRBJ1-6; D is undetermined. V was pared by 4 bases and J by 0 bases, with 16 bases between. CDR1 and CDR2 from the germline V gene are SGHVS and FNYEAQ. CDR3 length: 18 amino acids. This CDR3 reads CASSYRQAGSSYNSPLHF. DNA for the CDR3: TGTGCCAGCAGCTATCGACAAGCCGGCAGCTCCTATAATTCACCCCTCCACTTT.

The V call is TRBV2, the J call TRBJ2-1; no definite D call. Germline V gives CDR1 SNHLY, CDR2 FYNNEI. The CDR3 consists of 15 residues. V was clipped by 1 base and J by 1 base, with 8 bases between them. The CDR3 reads CASSEDPFSYNEQFF. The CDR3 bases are TGTGCCAGCAGTGAAGATCCTTTTTCCTACAATGAGCAGTTCTTC.

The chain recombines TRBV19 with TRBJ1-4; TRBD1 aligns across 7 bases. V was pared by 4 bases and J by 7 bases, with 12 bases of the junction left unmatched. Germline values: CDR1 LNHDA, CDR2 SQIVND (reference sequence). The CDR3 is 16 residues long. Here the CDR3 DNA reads TGTGCCAGTAGTACCACCGACAGGGATCGGATTGAAAAACTGTTTTTT. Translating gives CASSTTDRDRIEKLFF.

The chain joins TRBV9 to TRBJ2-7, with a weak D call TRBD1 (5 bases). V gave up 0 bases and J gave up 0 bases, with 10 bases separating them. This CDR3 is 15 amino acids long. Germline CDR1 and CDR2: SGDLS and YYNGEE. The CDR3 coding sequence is TGTGCCAGCAGCGTAGGAGGACATAGCTCCTACGAGCAGTACTTC. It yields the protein CASSVGGHSSYEQYF.

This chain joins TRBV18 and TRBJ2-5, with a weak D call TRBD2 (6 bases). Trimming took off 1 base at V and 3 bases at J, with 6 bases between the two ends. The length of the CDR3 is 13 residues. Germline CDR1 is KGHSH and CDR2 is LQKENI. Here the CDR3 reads CASSPLAEETQYF. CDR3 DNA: TGTGCCAGCTCACCACTAGCGGAAGAGACCCAGTACTTC.

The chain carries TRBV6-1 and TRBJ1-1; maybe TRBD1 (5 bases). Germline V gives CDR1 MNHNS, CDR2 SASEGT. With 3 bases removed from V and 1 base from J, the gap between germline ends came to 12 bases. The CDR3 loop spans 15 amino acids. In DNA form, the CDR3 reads TGTGCCAGCAGTGACAAAATGACAGCGAACACTGAAGCTTTCTTT. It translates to CASSDKMTANTEAFF.

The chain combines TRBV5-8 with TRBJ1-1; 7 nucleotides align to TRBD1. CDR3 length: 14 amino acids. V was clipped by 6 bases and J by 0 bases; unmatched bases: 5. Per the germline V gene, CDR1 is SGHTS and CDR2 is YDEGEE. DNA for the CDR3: TGTGCCAGCATCCCGACAGGGTTGAACACTGAAGCTTTCTTT. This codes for CASIPTGLNTEAFF.

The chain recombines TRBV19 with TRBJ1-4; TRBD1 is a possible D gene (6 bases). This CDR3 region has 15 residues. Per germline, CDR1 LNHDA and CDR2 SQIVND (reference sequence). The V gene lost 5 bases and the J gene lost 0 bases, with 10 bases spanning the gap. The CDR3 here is CASSPGTTTNEKLFF. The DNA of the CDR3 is TGTGCCAGTAGTCCCGGGACAACAACTAATGAAAAACTGTTTTTT.

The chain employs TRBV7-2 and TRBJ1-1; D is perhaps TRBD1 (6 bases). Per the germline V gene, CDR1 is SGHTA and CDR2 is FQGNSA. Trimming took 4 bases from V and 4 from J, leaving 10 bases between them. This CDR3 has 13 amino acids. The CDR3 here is CASSSARGTEAFF. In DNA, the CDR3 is TGTGCCAGCAGCTCGGCCAGGGGCACTGAAGCTTTCTTT.

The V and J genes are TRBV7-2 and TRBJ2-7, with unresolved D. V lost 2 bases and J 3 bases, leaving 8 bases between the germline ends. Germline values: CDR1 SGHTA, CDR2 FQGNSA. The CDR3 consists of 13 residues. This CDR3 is CASSLRASYEQYF. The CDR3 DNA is TGTGCCAGCAGCTTACGTGCTAGCTACGAGCAGTACTTC. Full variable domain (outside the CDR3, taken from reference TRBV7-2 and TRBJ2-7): GAGVSQSPSNKVTEKGKDVELRCDPISGHTALYWYRQSLGQGLEFLIYFQGNSAPDKSGLPSDRFSAERTGGSVSTLTIQRTQQEDSAVYLCASSLRASYEQYFGPGTRLTVT.

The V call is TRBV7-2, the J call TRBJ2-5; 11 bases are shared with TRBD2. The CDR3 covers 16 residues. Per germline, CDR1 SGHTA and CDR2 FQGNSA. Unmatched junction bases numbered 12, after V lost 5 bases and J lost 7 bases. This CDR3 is CASSRQTSGRLGTQYF. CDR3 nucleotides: TGTGCCAGCAGCCGACAAACTAGCGGGAGATTGGGGACCCAGTACTTC.

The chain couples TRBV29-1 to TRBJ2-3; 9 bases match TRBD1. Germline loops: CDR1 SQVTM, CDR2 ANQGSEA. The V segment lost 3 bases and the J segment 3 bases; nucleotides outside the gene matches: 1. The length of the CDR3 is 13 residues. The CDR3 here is CSVEGQGTDTQYF. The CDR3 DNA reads TGCAGCGTTGAGGGACAGGGTACAGATACGCAGTATTTT.

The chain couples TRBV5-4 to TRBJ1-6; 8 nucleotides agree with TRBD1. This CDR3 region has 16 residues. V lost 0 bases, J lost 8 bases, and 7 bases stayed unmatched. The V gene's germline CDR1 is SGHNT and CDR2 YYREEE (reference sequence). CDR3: CASSLGQGRADSPLHF. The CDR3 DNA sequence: TGTGCCAGCAGCTTGGGACAGGGGCGAGCAGATTCACCCCTCCACTTT. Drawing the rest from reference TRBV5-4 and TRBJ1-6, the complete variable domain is ETGVTQSPTHLIKTRGQQVTLRCSSQSGHNTVSWYQQALGQGPQFIFQYYREEENGRGNFPPRFSGLQFPNYSSELNVNALELDDSALYLCASSLGQGRADSPLHFGNGTRLTVT.